This T cell receptor (beta chain) was identified in a study of shared clonotypes between healthy human individuals. On the study more broadly: For every donor, three CD4 naive, three CD4 memory, two CD8 naive and one CD8 memory plates were used.

As defined, naive CD8 cells were CD45RO-negative and positively selected for CCR7, with terminally differentiated effector memory CD45RA+ cells excluded. Study-level findings and limits: Shared across a few donors were roughly 5.3% of the naive CD4 clonotypes.

A word on this clone: The antigen is not known.

Germline CDR1 is SGHTA and CDR2 is FQGNSA. V was shortened by 2 bases and J by 9 bases, with 8 bases between the two germline ends. This CDR3 has 12 amino acids. Each sorted subset replicate got 200 ng genomic DNA, roughly 33,000 genomes. Data came from immunoSEQ multiplex PCR; TCRdb stores just in-frame clones and leaves some out. In the table there are roughly 890,000 clones, about 91% of which are singletons. The sequence was collected from a man under 40 in good health. Sequenced input: naive CD8+ T cells sorted from blood. The chain joins TRBV7-2 to TRBJ2-1; D gene uncertain. CDR3 bases: TGTGCCAGCAGCTTAATTGAGTTTGAGCAGTTCTTC. It encodes CASSLIEFEQFF.